Given below is one T cell receptor beta chain in context. The protocol was immunoSEQ multiplex PCR, while the TCRdb copy is restricted to in-frame clones and leaves out a portion. The sample includes about 240,000 clones, more than 65% seen only once; the top ten take about 0.64%. CDR3 size: 16 residues. V gave up 2 bases and J gave up 1 base; unmatched junction bases: 8. Germline loops: CDR1 SGHRS, CDR2 YFSETQ. The entry originates in a study of Tregs in tolerant kidney transplant recipients. Sequencing used CD4+ T cells from blood. The sequence was obtained from a human donor in good health. The chain couples TRBV5-1 to TRBJ1-1; 7 positions agree with TRBD1. The CDR3 nucleotides are TGCGCCAGCAGCTTCTTCAGGGGGGATTCGAACACTGAAGCTTTCTTT. Translated, it gives CASSFFRGDSNTEAFF. The full variable domain, with the rest looked up from reference TRBV5-1 and TRBJ1-1, is KAGVTQTPRYLIKTRGQQVTLSCSPISGHRSVSWYQQTPGQGLQFLFEYFSETQRNKGNFPGRFSGRQFSNSRSEMNVSTLELGDSALYLCASSFFRGDSNTEAFFGQGTRLTVV.